This TCR beta chain appears in the sequencing data of a study of cytomegalovirus exposure and HLA in healthy donors. Amplification used 60 Vbeta primers and 13 Jbeta primers. Assay used: immunoSEQ multiplex PCR; TCRdb lists only in-frame clones, some missing. Seen here are approximately 130,000 clones, approximately 78% observed once, and the top ten hold 8.1%. Trimming cost V 0 bases and J 9 bases, with 16 bases left between them. CDR1 is SGHKS and CDR2 is YYEKEE in the germline V gene (reference sequence). The CDR3 is made up of 15 amino acids. As to this clone: Its antigen is unidentified.

The study's findings and limits: TCR beta V- and J-gene trimming, according to a later analysis, was linked to a missense DCLRE1C variant. It was likely that a cluster of highly shared sequence variants was a sequencing artifact. TCR beta sequences reportedly predicted the HLA-A and HLA-B alleles of most subjects accurately. An analysis that was carried out later associated approximately 17,000 TCR beta sequences with HLA alleles at 0.05 false discovery rate.

J is TRBJ1-5 and V is TRBV5-5; D unclear. The sequenced material came from PBMCs. The clonotype comes from a woman aged 45-65 years in good health and CMV-seropositive. The CDR3 is CASSLGSPGRGPQHF. The CDR3 DNA follows: TGTGCCAGCAGCTTGGGGTCGCCCGGTCGCGGGCCCCAGCATTTT.